A single sample is the source of the 3 T cell receptor beta chains below, sequenced in a study of shared clonotypes between healthy human individuals. Clones were read by immunoSEQ multiplex PCR, and TCRdb kept only the in-frame ones, dropping some. The sample records hundreds of thousands of clones, around 77% being singletons. The sequencing sample was made of PBMCs. Receptors originate from a woman aged 40 to 55 in good health. Some clones in this sample may be carry-over from other donors' samples.

The CDR3 spells CASSSSDRGGDQPQHF. DNA for the CDR3: TGTGCCAGCAGTTCCTCGGACAGGGGGGGAGATCAGCCCCAGCATTTT. The chain uses TRBV6-6 and TRBJ1-5, with 10 nucleotides matching TRBD1. Germline V gene lookup returns CDR1 MNHNY and CDR2 SVGAGI (reference sequence). The CDR3 sequence is 16 residues long. J was trimmed by 5 bases and V by 4 bases; bases with no gene match: 8.

This chain joins TRBV11-2 and TRBJ2-7; 7 positions match TRBD2. Per germline, CDR1 SGHAT and CDR2 FQNNGV. V trimming: 5 bases; J trimming: 4 bases; junction bases outside the gene matches: 11. CDR3 length: 15 residues. CDR3 amino acids: CASSPSATSWYEQYF. The DNA of the CDR3 is TGTGCCAGCAGCCCCTCAGCGACTAGCTGGTACGAGCAGTACTTC.

The rearrangement uses TRBV5-6 and TRBJ2-7; D uncertain. The V end lost 3 bases, the J end lost 2 bases, and 3 bases lay between the germline ends. Germline CDR1 SGHDT, CDR2 YYEEEE. The CDR3 extends over 11 amino acids. CDR3 DNA: TGTGCCAGCAGCTGGCCCTACGAGCAGTACTTC. The encoded protein is CASSWPYEQYF.